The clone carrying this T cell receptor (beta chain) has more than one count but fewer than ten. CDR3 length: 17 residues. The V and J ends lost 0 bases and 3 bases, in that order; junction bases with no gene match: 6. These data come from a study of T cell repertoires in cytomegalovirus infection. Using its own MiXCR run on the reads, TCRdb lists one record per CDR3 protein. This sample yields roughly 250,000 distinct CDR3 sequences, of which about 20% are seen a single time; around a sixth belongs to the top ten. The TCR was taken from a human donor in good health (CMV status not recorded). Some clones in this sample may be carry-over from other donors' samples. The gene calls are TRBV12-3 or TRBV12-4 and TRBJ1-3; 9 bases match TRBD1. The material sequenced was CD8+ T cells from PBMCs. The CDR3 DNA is TGTGCCAGCAGTTTAGCGCCTGACAGGGGGGATGGAAACACCATATATTTT. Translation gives CASSLAPDRGDGNTIYF.